The 11 T cell receptor beta chains reported below all come from one sample, sequenced in a study of T cells after yellow fever vaccination. TCRdb re-called the 5' RACE reads with MiXCR, one entry per CDR3 protein. The table includes some 500,000 distinct CDR3 sequences, roughly 14% detected once. This sample comprised PBMCs, obtained on the day of the yellow fever booster vaccination. The origin of the receptors is a man aged 30 to 39 who received the YFV17D yellow fever vaccine.

This clonotype turned up a few times. The rearrangement joins TRBV3-1 to TRBJ2-1; D uncertain. From germline, CDR1 is LGHDT and CDR2 YNNKEL (reference sequence). V gave up 5 bases and J gave up 6 bases, with 11 bases separating them. The length of the CDR3 is 13 residues. CDR3 DNA: TGTGCCAGCAGCTCCGTTCCGGGCAATGAGCAGTTCTTC. This gives the protein CASSSVPGNEQFF.

The J gene is TRBJ2-1, the V gene TRBV29-1; the match to TRBD2 covers 12 bases. From germline, CDR1 is SQVTM and CDR2 ANQGSEA. CDR3 length: 17 residues. The junction had 15 bases not matched to a gene; V was cut back by 7 bases and J by 5 bases. The CDR3 DNA sequence: TGCAGCGCATCGGGAGTTCTAGCGGGAGGGAAGCACAATGAGCAGTTCTTC. It yields the protein CSASGVLAGGKHNEQFF.

This clonotype occurred a few times. The V call is TRBV7-2, the J call TRBJ2-7; 8 nucleotides match TRBD1. Germline CDR1 SGHTA, CDR2 FQGNSA. V lost 4 bases to trimming and J lost 3 bases; unmatched junction nucleotides: 5. The CDR3 is 14 residues long. The CDR3 is CASSSRQGFYEQYF. Written as DNA, the CDR3 is TGTGCCAGCAGCTCTCGACAGGGGTTCTACGAGCAGTACTTC. Looking up the rest from reference TRBV7-2 and TRBJ2-7 gives the full variable domain: GAGVSQSPSNKVTEKGKDVELRCDPISGHTALYWYRQSLGQGLEFLIYFQGNSAPDKSGLPSDRFSAERTGGSVSTLTIQRTQQEDSAVYLCASSSRQGFYEQYFGPGTRLTVT.

About this clonotype: A much larger clone differs by one base, so this may be a read error. The gene calls are TRBV4-2 and TRBJ2-5; no clear D. V was pared by 1 base and J by 5 bases, with 5 bases between. The CDR3 extends over 12 amino acids. The germline V gene encodes CDR1 LGHNA and CDR2 YNFKEQ. CDR3 region: CASSQVAETQYF. CDR3 DNA: TGTGCCAGCAGCCAAGTGGCGGAGACCCAGTACTTC.

This chain joins TRBV15 and TRBJ2-7; maybe TRBD2 (5 bases). The CDR3 consists of 13 residues. The V and J ends lost 1 base and 2 bases respectively, with 6 bases between them. From germline, CDR1 is LNHNV and CDR2 YYDKDF (reference sequence). CDR3 protein: CATSRGGPYEQYF. The CDR3 DNA reads TGTGCCACCAGCAGAGGAGGGCCCTACGAGCAGTACTTC. Drawing the rest from reference TRBV15 and TRBJ2-7, the complete variable domain is DAMVIQNPRYQVTQFGKPVTLSCSQTLNHNVMYWYQQKSSQAPKLLFHYYDKDFNNEADTPDNFQSRRPNTSFCFLDIRSPGLGDTAMYLCATSRGGPYEQYFGPGTRLTVT.

J is TRBJ2-7 and V is TRBV12-3 or TRBV12-4, with 8 bases that match TRBD2. J gave up 2 bases and V 5 bases, and 5 bases lay outside the gene matches. The CDR3 has 14 residues. The CDR3 DNA reads TGTGCCAGCAGTCTTAAGCGGGGGACCTACGAGCAGTACTTC. It codes for CASSLKRGTYEQYF.

The chain combines TRBV6-5 with TRBJ2-2; 7 nucleotides match TRBD2. V shed 2 bases and J 2 bases; nucleotides not matched to a gene: 8. This CDR3 contains 17 residues. Germline V gives CDR1 MNHEY, CDR2 SVGAGI. The CDR3 reads CASSYPTGGPNTGELFF. CDR3 bases: TGTGCCAGCAGTTACCCGACGGGGGGTCCAAACACCGGGGAGCTGTTTTTT.

This clonotype appeared a few times. The chain has TRBV20-1 and TRBJ1-4, with a tentative D call TRBD1 (6 bases). Trimming pared 1 base from V and 8 bases from J, leaving 14 bases between. CDR1 DFQATT and CDR2 SNEGSKA come from the germline V gene (reference sequence). This CDR3 is 14 amino acids long. The CDR3 DNA is TGCAGTGCTAGAGGCCGGACAGACCCCGAAAAACTGTTTTTT. It encodes CSARGRTDPEKLFF.

This clonotype was found a few times. This chain connects TRBV5-1 to TRBJ2-3; tentatively, D is TRBD2 (6 bases). From germline, CDR1 is SGHRS and CDR2 YFSETQ. Trimming stripped 3 bases from V and 1 base from J, with 18 bases between. The CDR3 has 17 amino acids. CDR3 in DNA: TGCGCCAGCAGCTCGGGGTCCGGATCGGGGGGCACAGATACGCAGTATTTT. Its translation is CASSSGSGSGGTDTQYF. The full variable domain, in which reference TRBV5-1 and TRBJ2-3 provide the parts outside the CDR3, is KAGVTQTPRYLIKTRGQQVTLSCSPISGHRSVSWYQQTPGQGLQFLFEYFSETQRNKGNFPGRFSGRQFSNSRSEMNVSTLELGDSALYLCASSSGSGSGGTDTQYFGPGTRLTVL.

The rearrangement links TRBV20-1 to TRBJ2-7, with D tentatively TRBD1 or TRBD2 (5 bases each). The CDR3 has 14 amino acids. V lost 1 base to trimming and J lost 3 bases, with 13 bases between them. Germline assignment: CDR1 DFQATT and CDR2 SNEGSKA (reference sequence). CDR3: CSARGGRMFYEQYF. The CDR3, as DNA: TGCAGTGCTAGAGGGGGACGGATGTTCTACGAGCAGTACTTC.

The sample holds a few counts of this clonotype. The chain joins TRBV6-2 or TRBV6-3 to TRBJ2-7; no clear D gene. Germline V gives CDR1 MNHEY, CDR2 SVGEGT. The CDR3 consists of 10 residues. Trimming removed 6 bases from V and 9 bases from J, with 9 bases in between. The CDR3 sequence is CASRGYMQYF. The DNA for the CDR3 is TGTGCCAGCAGGGGTTATATGCAGTACTTC.